This TCR beta chain stems from a study of control samples from healthy donors and cancer patients. Only in-frame clones appear in the TCRdb table, and some are missing; sequencing was by immunoSEQ multiplex PCR. The sample lists around 100,000 clones; around 89% were seen once. With 5 bases removed from V and 0 bases from J, the gap between germline ends came to 16 bases. The CDR3 extends over 17 amino acids. Germline assignment: CDR1 KGHDR and CDR2 SFDVKD. This TCR was recovered from a man in his fifties or sixties with lung cancer. The sample consisted of PBMCs. This chain connects TRBV24-1 to TRBJ1-5; D gene unclear. CDR3 loop: CATSGPSWQPSNQPQHF. The CDR3 DNA reads as TGTGCCACCAGTGGCCCGTCGTGGCAGCCTAGCAATCAGCCCCAGCATTTT.